This TCR beta chain was captured by sequencing in a study of OX40 agonist ivuxolimab in advanced cancers. As for the study in general: Ivuxolimab, which patients received intravenously every 2 weeks, was dosed at 0.01 to 10 mg/kg. Earlier anti-PD-1, anti-PD-L1 or anti-CTLA-4 therapy was permitted; over 35% had received some. The study, taken as a whole, reports: Researchers did not determine the expanded peripheral T cells' antigen specificity. Fewer expanded clones were found on average in CD4+ than in CD8+ T cells.

Germline-derived CDR1 and CDR2 are SGHTA and FQGTGA. V was cut by 4 bases and J by 4 bases, with 10 bases left in between. This CDR3 spans 13 amino acids. Profiled with immunoSEQ multiplex PCR; TCRdb holds only in-frame clones, not every one. The sample holds 50,000 to 70,000 clones, approximately 83% seen once. Concerning this clone itself: Its antigen is currently unknown.

The gene calls are TRBV7-3 and TRBJ1-2; D not resolved. This TCR derives from an adult with an advanced solid tumor such as melanoma, head and neck, liver or kidney cancer. The sequencing here drew on CD4+ or CD8+ T cells sorted from blood, taken in a trial of the OX40 agonist ivuxolimab. The CDR3 DNA follows: TGTGCCAGCAGCTCCTTCAAGAGCTATGGCTACACCTTC. It codes for CASSSFKSYGYTF. Looking up the rest from reference TRBV7-3 and TRBJ1-2 gives the full variable domain: GAGVSQTPSNKVTEKGKYVELRCDPISGHTALYWYRQSLGQGPEFLIYFQGTGAADDSGLPNDRFFAVRPEGSVSTLKIQRTERGDSAVYLCASSSFKSYGYTFGSGTRLTVV.